These T cell receptor beta chains were read from a single sample in a study of shared clonotypes between healthy human individuals. The method was immunoSEQ multiplex PCR; TCRdb's version includes in-frame clones alone and lacks a portion of them. The sample has fewer than 1.4 million clones; about four fifths are singletons. Sequenced sample: memory CD4+ T cells from PBMCs. These receptors were obtained from a young man in good health. Some clones in this sample may be carry-over from other donors' samples. CDR3s include the opening cysteine and the closing phenylalanine or tryptophan. A D gene is named only where the DNA matches it firmly. Clone size is shown for a subset of rows, as once, few, many or a class of expanded clone.

d_call: TRBD2
v_call: TRBV2
clone_size: many
cdr3_length: 18
j_call: TRBJ2-3
cdr3_aa: CASNGGLAGGESTDTQYF
cdr3_nt: TGTGCCAGCAACGGGGGACTAGCGGGAGGGGAGAGCACAGATACGCAGTATTTT

d_call: .
v_call: TRBV28
clone_size: .
cdr3_length: 16
j_call: TRBJ1-5
cdr3_aa: CASRAAGVYSNQPQHF
cdr3_nt: TGTGCCAGCAGGGCGGCGGGAGTCTATAGCAATCAGCCCCAGCATTTT

d_call: TRBD1
v_call: TRBV30
clone_size: .
cdr3_length: 15
j_call: TRBJ1-3
cdr3_aa: CAWSAWDRQGNTIYF
cdr3_nt: TGTGCCTGGAGTGCTTGGGACAGGCAAGGAAACACCATATATTTT

d_call: TRBD2
v_call: TRBV7-6
clone_size: .
cdr3_length: 16
j_call: TRBJ2-1
cdr3_aa: CASSSYGRQTYNEQFF
cdr3_nt: TGTGCCAGCAGCTCGTACGGGAGGCAAACCTACAATGAGCAGTTCTTC

d_call: TRBD1
v_call: TRBV27
clone_size: .
cdr3_length: 15
j_call: TRBJ1-3
cdr3_aa: CASRYRGSTGNTIYF
cdr3_nt: TGTGCCAGCAGGTACAGGGGAAGTACTGGAAACACCATATATTTT

d_call: .
v_call: TRBV18
clone_size: .
cdr3_length: 14
j_call: TRBJ1-2
cdr3_aa: CASSPPGRGYGYTF
cdr3_nt: TGTGCCAGCTCACCACCGGGACGGGGCTATGGCTACACCTTC

d_call: .
v_call: TRBV2
clone_size: .
cdr3_length: 14
j_call: TRBJ1-4
cdr3_aa: CASSLPMYQEKLFF
cdr3_nt: TGTGCCAGCAGCCTCCCGATGTACCAAGAAAAACTGTTTTTT

d_call: TRBD1
v_call: TRBV5-1
clone_size: .
cdr3_length: 14
j_call: TRBJ2-2
cdr3_aa: CASSIQGSTGELFF
cdr3_nt: TGCGCCAGCTCCATACAGGGGTCCACCGGGGAGCTGTTTTTT

d_call: .
v_call: TRBV7-2
clone_size: .
cdr3_length: 15
j_call: TRBJ2-2
cdr3_aa: CASSLLNPNTGELFF
cdr3_nt: TGTGCCAGCAGCTTATTGAATCCGAACACCGGGGAGCTGTTTTTT

d_call: .
v_call: TRBV7-2
clone_size: .
cdr3_length: 13
j_call: TRBJ2-3
cdr3_aa: CASSLGPADTQYF
cdr3_nt: TGTGCCAGCAGCTTAGGTCCCGCAGATACGCAGTATTTT

d_call: TRBD1
v_call: TRBV28
clone_size: few
cdr3_length: 16
j_call: TRBJ1-2
cdr3_aa: CASSPGWGQGAVGYTF
cdr3_nt: TGTGCCAGCAGTCCTGGGTGGGGGCAGGGGGCGGTTGGCTACACCTTC

d_call: .
v_call: TRBV5-1
clone_size: .
cdr3_length: 12
j_call: TRBJ2-7
cdr3_aa: CASSLGAYEQYF
cdr3_nt: TGCGCCAGCTCGTTAGGGGCCTACGAGCAGTACTTC

d_call: .
v_call: TRBV2
clone_size: few
cdr3_length: 16
j_call: TRBJ1-5
cdr3_aa: CASSSLSGGGNQPQHF
cdr3_nt: TGTGCCAGCAGTAGCCTCAGCGGAGGGGGCAATCAGCCCCAGCATTTT

d_call: .
v_call: TRBV19
clone_size: .
cdr3_length: 18
j_call: TRBJ1-5
cdr3_aa: CASSAVLGREGSNQPQHF
cdr3_nt: TGTGCCAGTAGTGCCGTGTTAGGCAGGGAGGGGAGCAATCAGCCCCAGCATTTT

d_call: .
v_call: TRBV5-1
clone_size: .
cdr3_length: 14
j_call: TRBJ1-2
cdr3_aa: CASSLERGEDGYTF
cdr3_nt: TGCGCCAGCAGCTTGGAACGGGGGGAGGATGGCTACACCTTC

d_call: .
v_call: TRBV5-8
clone_size: .
cdr3_length: 15
j_call: TRBJ2-1
cdr3_aa: CASSSPGPWGNEQFF
cdr3_nt: TGTGCCAGCAGCTCCCCGGGCCCCTGGGGCAATGAGCAGTTCTTC

d_call: .
v_call: TRBV11-2
clone_size: .
cdr3_length: 15
j_call: TRBJ2-5
cdr3_aa: CASSSGRVPQETQYF
cdr3_nt: TGTGCCAGCAGCTCTGGGCGGGTCCCCCAAGAGACCCAGTACTTC

d_call: .
v_call: TRBV10-3
clone_size: many
cdr3_length: 14
j_call: TRBJ2-7
cdr3_aa: CAISEGGWSYEQYF
cdr3_nt: TGTGCCATCAGTGAAGGGGGATGGTCCTACGAGCAGTACTTC

d_call: .
v_call: TRBV18
clone_size: .
cdr3_length: 13
j_call: TRBJ1-5
cdr3_aa: CASSLPGNQPQHF
cdr3_nt: TGTGCCAGCTCGCTACCAGGAAATCAGCCCCAGCATTTT

d_call: TRBD2
v_call: TRBV5-4
clone_size: once
cdr3_length: 13
j_call: TRBJ2-7
cdr3_aa: CASSLSSLGGEYF
cdr3_nt: TGTGCCAGCAGCTTGAGTTCCCTCGGGGGGGAGTACTTC

d_call: .
v_call: TRBV5-1
clone_size: once
cdr3_length: 16
j_call: TRBJ2-3
cdr3_aa: CASSALSFGGTDTQYF
cdr3_nt: TGCGCCAGCAGCGCACTTTCCTTCGGGGGCACAGATACGCAGTATTTT

d_call: .
v_call: TRBV27
clone_size: .
cdr3_length: 14
j_call: TRBJ2-2
cdr3_aa: CASSPLGSTGELFF
cdr3_nt: TGTGCCAGCAGTCCCCTGGGGAGCACCGGGGAGCTGTTTTTT

d_call: .
v_call: TRBV30
clone_size: once
cdr3_length: 13
j_call: TRBJ1-1
cdr3_aa: CAWKLGLSTEAFF
cdr3_nt: TGTGCCTGGAAACTGGGATTGAGCACTGAAGCTTTCTTT

d_call: .
v_call: TRBV10-3
clone_size: .
cdr3_length: 14
j_call: TRBJ1-1
cdr3_aa: CAISDRGQNTEAFF
cdr3_nt: TGTGCCATCAGTGACAGGGGCCAAAACACTGAAGCTTTCTTT

d_call: TRBD1
v_call: TRBV27
clone_size: .
cdr3_length: 15
j_call: TRBJ2-1
cdr3_aa: CASSLRDRGSNEQFF
cdr3_nt: TGTGCCAGCAGTCTCCGGGACAGGGGATCCAATGAGCAGTTCTTC

d_call: TRBD2
v_call: TRBV2
clone_size: .
cdr3_length: 16
j_call: TRBJ2-7
cdr3_aa: CASSRGLAGLLYEQYF
cdr3_nt: TGTGCCAGCAGCCGCGGACTAGCGGGGCTCCTCTACGAGCAGTACTTC

d_call: .
v_call: TRBV5-4
clone_size: once
cdr3_length: 16
j_call: TRBJ2-4
cdr3_aa: CASSSGTPRGKNIQYF
cdr3_nt: TGTGCCAGCAGTTCCGGGACACCTAGGGGCAAAAACATTCAGTACTTC

d_call: TRBD1
v_call: TRBV5-8
clone_size: once
cdr3_length: 13
j_call: TRBJ1-5
cdr3_aa: CASRLTGRQPQHF
cdr3_nt: TGTGCCAGCAGACTGACAGGGAGGCAGCCCCAGCATTTT

d_call: .
v_call: TRBV9
clone_size: .
cdr3_length: 14
j_call: TRBJ2-7
cdr3_aa: CASSVDEVFYEQYF
cdr3_nt: TGTGCCAGCAGCGTGGACGAGGTTTTTTACGAGCAGTACTTC

d_call: TRBD2
v_call: TRBV27
clone_size: once
cdr3_length: 18
j_call: TRBJ2-5
cdr3_aa: CASSWTASTSGRGETQYF
cdr3_nt: TGTGCCAGCAGTTGGACGGCATCGACTAGCGGGAGAGGAGAGACCCAGTACTTC

d_call: .
v_call: TRBV30
clone_size: .
cdr3_length: 13
j_call: TRBJ1-2
cdr3_aa: CAWSSGVIDGYTF
cdr3_nt: TGTGCCTGGAGTAGCGGGGTAATTGATGGCTACACCTTC

d_call: .
v_call: TRBV7-8
clone_size: .
cdr3_length: 17
j_call: TRBJ1-4
cdr3_aa: CASSLGVTGPPNEKLFF
cdr3_nt: TGTGCCAGCAGCTTAGGGGTGACAGGTCCCCCTAATGAAAAACTGTTTTTT

d_call: .
v_call: TRBV4-1
clone_size: .
cdr3_length: 14
j_call: TRBJ1-3
cdr3_aa: CASSQELAGNTIYF
cdr3_nt: TGCGCCAGCAGCCAAGAACTAGCCGGAAACACCATATATTTT

d_call: TRBD1
v_call: TRBV7-2
clone_size: .
cdr3_length: 15
j_call: TRBJ1-2
cdr3_aa: CASSPGQANVNGYTF
cdr3_nt: TGTGCCAGCAGCCCGGGACAGGCTAACGTAAATGGCTACACCTTC

d_call: TRBD1
v_call: TRBV19
clone_size: .
cdr3_length: 15
j_call: TRBJ2-4
cdr3_aa: CASSIVQGAQNIQYF
cdr3_nt: TGTGCCAGTAGTATAGTACAGGGGGCCCAAAACATTCAGTACTTC

d_call: TRBD2
v_call: TRBV2
clone_size: .
cdr3_length: 14
j_call: TRBJ2-7
cdr3_aa: CASSPGLGSYEQYF
cdr3_nt: TGTGCCAGCAGCCCGGGACTAGGATCCTACGAGCAGTACTTC

d_call: .
v_call: TRBV28
clone_size: .
cdr3_length: 15
j_call: TRBJ2-1
cdr3_aa: CASSFHSGAYNEQFF
cdr3_nt: TGTGCCAGCAGTTTCCACAGCGGAGCCTACAATGAGCAGTTCTTC

d_call: .
v_call: TRBV15
clone_size: once
cdr3_length: 12
j_call: TRBJ2-7
cdr3_aa: CATSSVPAEQYF
cdr3_nt: TGTGCCACCAGCTCGGTCCCGGCCGAGCAGTACTTC

d_call: TRBD1
v_call: TRBV6-1
clone_size: .
cdr3_length: 13
j_call: TRBJ2-7
cdr3_aa: CASRSAGGDEQYF
cdr3_nt: TGTGCCAGCAGGAGTGCAGGGGGCGACGAGCAGTACTTC

d_call: .
v_call: TRBV18
clone_size: .
cdr3_length: 13
j_call: TRBJ2-7
cdr3_aa: CASSPFGGDEQYF
cdr3_nt: TGTGCCAGCTCACCATTCGGGGGAGACGAGCAGTACTTC

d_call: TRBD1
v_call: TRBV5-4
clone_size: .
cdr3_length: 14
j_call: TRBJ1-2
cdr3_aa: CASSFQQGNYGYTF
cdr3_nt: TGTGCCAGCAGCTTCCAACAGGGGAACTATGGCTACACCTTC

d_call: TRBD1
v_call: TRBV7-9
clone_size: .
cdr3_length: 14
j_call: TRBJ1-4
cdr3_aa: CASSRDRGGEKLFF
cdr3_nt: TGTGCCAGCAGCCGAGACAGGGGGGGTGAAAAACTGTTTTTT

d_call: .
v_call: TRBV7-6
clone_size: many
cdr3_length: 15
j_call: TRBJ1-2
cdr3_aa: CASSSEPGRPEGYTF
cdr3_nt: TGTGCCAGCAGCTCCGAACCCGGACGGCCGGAAGGCTACACCTTC

d_call: TRBD1
v_call: TRBV9
clone_size: .
cdr3_length: 16
j_call: TRBJ1-5
cdr3_aa: CASSPGWTGGAQPQHF
cdr3_nt: TGTGCCAGCAGCCCCGGTTGGACAGGGGGAGCTCAGCCCCAGCATTTT

d_call: .
v_call: TRBV18
clone_size: .
cdr3_length: 13
j_call: TRBJ2-3
cdr3_aa: CASSPLITDTQYF
cdr3_nt: TGTGCCAGCTCACCCCTGATCACAGATACGCAGTATTTT

d_call: .
v_call: TRBV19
clone_size: .
cdr3_length: 13
j_call: TRBJ1-5
cdr3_aa: CASSIASNQPQHF
cdr3_nt: TGTGCCAGTAGTATAGCGAGCAATCAGCCCCAGCATTTT

d_call: .
v_call: TRBV5-4
clone_size: .
cdr3_length: 14
j_call: TRBJ1-2
cdr3_aa: CASSLAQERYGYTF
cdr3_nt: TGTGCCAGCAGCTTAGCCCAGGAAAGATATGGCTACACCTTC

d_call: TRBD1
v_call: TRBV5-6
clone_size: .
cdr3_length: 16
j_call: TRBJ1-2
cdr3_aa: CASSPSGTGGVYGYTF
cdr3_nt: TGTGCCAGCAGCCCCTCCGGGACAGGGGGCGTCTATGGCTACACCTTC

d_call: TRBD1
v_call: TRBV5-8
clone_size: once
cdr3_length: 17
j_call: TRBJ1-5
cdr3_aa: CASSTKTGVPTNQPQHF
cdr3_nt: TGTGCCAGCAGCACCAAGACAGGGGTGCCCACCAATCAGCCCCAGCATTTT

d_call: TRBD1
v_call: TRBV11-1
clone_size: .
cdr3_length: 16
j_call: TRBJ2-2
cdr3_aa: CASSPGQGWNTGELFF
cdr3_nt: TGTGCCAGCAGCCCGGGACAGGGGTGGAACACCGGGGAGCTGTTTTTT

d_call: .
v_call: TRBV27
clone_size: .
cdr3_length: 13
j_call: TRBJ1-1
cdr3_aa: CASSPTRNTEAFF
cdr3_nt: TGTGCCAGCAGCCCCACACGGAACACTGAAGCTTTCTTT

d_call: .
v_call: TRBV9
clone_size: .
cdr3_length: 14
j_call: TRBJ2-7
cdr3_aa: CASSPGRTNYEQYF
cdr3_nt: TGTGCCAGCAGCCCCGGCAGGACTAACTACGAGCAGTACTTC

d_call: .
v_call: TRBV4-3
clone_size: once
cdr3_length: 15
j_call: TRBJ1-2
cdr3_aa: CASSQVRGPGYGYTF
cdr3_nt: TGCGCCAGCAGCCAAGTGAGAGGGCCCGGCTATGGCTACACCTTC

d_call: TRBD1
v_call: TRBV18
clone_size: .
cdr3_length: 17
j_call: TRBJ2-7
cdr3_aa: CASSPAYRGALGDEQYF
cdr3_nt: TGTGCCAGCTCACCGGCTTACAGGGGTGCACTCGGTGACGAGCAGTACTTC

d_call: .
v_call: TRBV5-1
clone_size: .
cdr3_length: 14
j_call: TRBJ2-2
cdr3_aa: CASSQDREGGELFF
cdr3_nt: TGCGCCAGCAGCCAAGACAGGGAGGGCGGGGAGCTGTTTTTT

d_call: TRBD1
v_call: TRBV20-1
clone_size: .
cdr3_length: 11
j_call: TRBJ2-1
cdr3_aa: CSAEGTGSRFF
cdr3_nt: TGCAGTGCAGAAGGGACAGGGTCCCGGTTCTTC

d_call: .
v_call: TRBV19
clone_size: .
cdr3_length: 12
j_call: TRBJ2-1
cdr3_aa: CASSIEGYEQFF
cdr3_nt: TGTGCCAGTAGTATCGAGGGATATGAGCAGTTCTTC

d_call: .
v_call: TRBV5-1
clone_size: .
cdr3_length: 18
j_call: TRBJ1-1
cdr3_aa: CASSRDVRGGVKDTEAFF
cdr3_nt: TGCGCCAGCAGCCGTGACGTACGAGGCGGGGTGAAGGACACTGAAGCTTTCTTT

d_call: TRBD2
v_call: TRBV18
clone_size: few
cdr3_length: 15
j_call: TRBJ2-7
cdr3_aa: CASSPGTSGSYEQYF
cdr3_nt: TGTGCCAGCTCACCAGGGACTAGCGGTTCGTACGAGCAGTACTTC

d_call: .
v_call: TRBV11-2
clone_size: .
cdr3_length: 14
j_call: TRBJ1-5
cdr3_aa: CASSLGDIITPQHF
cdr3_nt: TGTGCCAGCAGCTTAGGCGACATCATAACGCCCCAGCATTTT